This paragraph reports one T cell receptor (beta chain). These data originate in a study of T cell responses to AZD1222 COVID-19 vaccine. The data were produced by immunoSEQ multiplex PCR, yet TCRdb's version contains in-frame clones alone and is incomplete. The table records about 150,000 clones, more than 70% of them present only once. The CDR3 contains 18 residues. V lost 2 bases and J lost 0; bases outside the gene matches: 7. Germline V CDR1 and CDR2: SGHTA, FQGTGA. Sequenced here: peripheral blood, sampled on day 0 of AZD1222 vaccination. The rearrangement uses TRBV7-3 and TRBJ2-6, with 7 positions matching TRBD1. The TCR sequence derives from an adult in good health. The CDR3 nucleotides read TGTGCCAGCAGCTTACAAGGGACAGCGAGCTCTGGGGCCAACGTCCTGACTTTC. Its translation: CASSLQGTASSGANVLTF. Looking up the rest from reference TRBV7-3 and TRBJ2-6 gives the full variable domain: GAGVSQTPSNKVTEKGKYVELRCDPISGHTALYWYRQSLGQGPEFLIYFQGTGAADDSGLPNDRFFAVRPEGSVSTLKIQRTERGDSAVYLCASSLQGTASSGANVLTFGAGSRLTVL.